This entry features one T cell receptor beta chain sequence. Its antigen remains unknown. This entry comes from a study of graft-versus-host responses after intestinal transplantation. Study context: Each recipient received anti-thymocyte globulin induction, then tacrolimus and steroids for 3 to 4 years.

The repertoire was sequenced with immunoSEQ multiplex PCR; TCRdb's copy has only in-frame clones and lacks some. Here the sample spans about 90,000 clones, over 90% being singletons. General observations from the study: Ileal or blood samples showed some GvH clones first, and such clones were also found in recipient marrow. Maximum circulating GvH clone levels tracked with early post-transplant HvG decreases. The study found high graft-versus-host to host-versus-graft clonal ratios in allografts of patients with graft-donor T cell macrochimerism.

The sequence was collected from a human donor who was the organ donor for an intestinal transplant. Sequencing was performed on unstimulated CD4+ T cells sorted from spleen or lymph node cells, taken before transplant.

The CDR3 region has the DNA TGTGCCATTAGCGGGGGGACAGACAATAACTATGGCTACACCTTC. Its translation: CAISGGTDNNYGYTF. The chain has TRBV19 and TRBJ1-2, with TRBD1 matching 7 bases. CDR1 is LNHDA and CDR2 is SQIVND in the germline V gene (reference sequence). Unmatched junction bases numbered 12, after V lost 10 bases and J lost 1 base. CDR3 length equals 15 residues.